This paragraph reports one T cell receptor beta chain. The sample is drawn from a study of PD-L1 blockade in urothelial cancer. CDR1 and CDR2 (germline): SGDLS, YYNGEE. The CDR3 has 19 residues. Trimming removed 3 bases from V and 6 bases from J; junction bases left unmatched: 20. Sample time point: peripheral blood 6 weeks after treatment start. Sequencing used immunoSEQ multiplex PCR; TCRdb keeps in-frame clones, though not all of them. The sample yields some 120,000 clones, 75% to 95% seen once. The sample consisted of PBMCs, taken around atezolizumab (anti-PD-L1) treatment. The V and J genes are TRBV9 and TRBJ2-2, with 7 bases identical to TRBD1. This sequence originates from a man aged 55 to 70 with urothelial cancer. The CDR3 is CASSGGQTGSRVVAGELFF. The CDR3 bases are TGTGCCAGCAGCGGGGGACAGACAGGGTCCCGCGTTGTAGCCGGGGAGCTGTTTTTT.